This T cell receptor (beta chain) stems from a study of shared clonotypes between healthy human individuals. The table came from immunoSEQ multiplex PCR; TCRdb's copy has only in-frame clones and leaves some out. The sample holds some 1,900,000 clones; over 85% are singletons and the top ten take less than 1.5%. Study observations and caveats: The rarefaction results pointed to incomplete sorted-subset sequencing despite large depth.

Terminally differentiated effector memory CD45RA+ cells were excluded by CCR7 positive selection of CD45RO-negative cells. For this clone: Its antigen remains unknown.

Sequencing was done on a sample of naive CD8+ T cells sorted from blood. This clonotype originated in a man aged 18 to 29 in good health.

The CDR3 coding sequence is TGTGCCAGCAGCCAACCATTAGCGGGGGGACACAATGAGCAGTTCTTC. It specifies CASSQPLAGGHNEQFF. The V and J genes are TRBV13 and TRBJ2-1; 10 bases match TRBD2. Per germline, CDR1 PRHDT and CDR2 FYEKMQ (reference sequence). J lost 5 bases, V lost 5 bases, and 9 bases had no gene match. The CDR3 extends over 16 amino acids.